This T cell receptor (beta chain) was profiled in a study of cytomegalovirus exposure and HLA in healthy donors. Study-level background: Earlier results showed roughly 120 million unique TCR beta sequences derived from approximately 170 million T cells.

On this clone: What it binds is unknown. This sample also contains other DNA sequences that code for the same CDR3.

Primers for the PCR totalled 60 Vbeta and 13 Jbeta. TCRdb keeps only in-frame clones here, not all; method: immunoSEQ multiplex PCR. This sample has around 140,000 clones, with 77% found just once. There are 15 residues in the CDR3. The germline V and J ends were trimmed by 2 bases and 0 bases, with 8 bases remaining between them. Germline lookup yields CDR1 MNHEY and CDR2 SVGAGI. Study-wide results and caveats: Trimming of TCR beta V- and J-genes showed a link, identified in a later analysis, to a missense DCLRE1C variant. It was taken for granted in presence/absence analyses that sequencing depth across donors was roughly uniform. Most of the TCR beta V segments (in an earlier analysis) were productive either about 87% or about 30% of the time.

The source material was PBMCs. This chain uses TRBV6-5 with TRBJ1-5; D gene ambiguous. The clonotype was recovered from a male donor in good health and CMV-seronegative. The CDR3 region is CASSYSEYSNQPQHF. The CDR3 DNA is TGTGCCAGCAGTTACAGTGAGTATAGCAATCAGCCCCAGCATTTT.